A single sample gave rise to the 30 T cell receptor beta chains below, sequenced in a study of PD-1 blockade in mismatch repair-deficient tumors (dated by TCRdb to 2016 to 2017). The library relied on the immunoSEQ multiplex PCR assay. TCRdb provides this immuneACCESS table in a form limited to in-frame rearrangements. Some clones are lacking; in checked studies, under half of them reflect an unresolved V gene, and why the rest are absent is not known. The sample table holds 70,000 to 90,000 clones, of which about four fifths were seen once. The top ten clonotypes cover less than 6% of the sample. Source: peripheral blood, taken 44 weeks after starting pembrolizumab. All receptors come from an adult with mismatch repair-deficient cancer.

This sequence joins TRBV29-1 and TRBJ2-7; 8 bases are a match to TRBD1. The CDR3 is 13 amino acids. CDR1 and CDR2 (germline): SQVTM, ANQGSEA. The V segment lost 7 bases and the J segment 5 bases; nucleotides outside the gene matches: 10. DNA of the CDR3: TGCAGCGGGTGGACAGGGATGAATGACGAGCAGTACTTC. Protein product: CSGWTGMNDEQYF.

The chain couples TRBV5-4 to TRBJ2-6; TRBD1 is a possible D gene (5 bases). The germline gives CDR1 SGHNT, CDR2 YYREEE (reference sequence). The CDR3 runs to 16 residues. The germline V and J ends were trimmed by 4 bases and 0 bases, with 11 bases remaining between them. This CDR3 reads CASSDLRGSGANVLTF. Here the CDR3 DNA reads TGTGCCAGCAGCGACCTAAGGGGCTCTGGGGCCAACGTCCTGACTTTC.

The chain's CDR3 is CASTKTGGNNQPQHF. For the CDR3, the DNA is TGTGCCAGCACGAAAACAGGGGGCAACAATCAGCCCCAGCATTTT. The genes are TRBV9 and TRBJ1-5; 9 bases agree with TRBD1. There are 15 residues in the CDR3. CDR1 SGDLS and CDR2 YYNGEE come from the germline V gene. Trimming at V came to 6 bases and at J to 3 bases, leaving 7 bases not matched to a gene.

The CDR3: CASSPSQGAYEQYF. The CDR3 region has the DNA TGTGCCAGCAGCCCCTCGCAGGGGGCCTACGAGCAGTACTTC. The J gene is TRBJ2-7, the V gene TRBV7-6; 7 nucleotides match TRBD1. The CDR3 covers 14 residues. The J segment lost 2 bases and the V segment lost 5 bases, leaving 6 bases of the junction unmatched. Germline V gives CDR1 SGHVS, CDR2 FNYEAQ.

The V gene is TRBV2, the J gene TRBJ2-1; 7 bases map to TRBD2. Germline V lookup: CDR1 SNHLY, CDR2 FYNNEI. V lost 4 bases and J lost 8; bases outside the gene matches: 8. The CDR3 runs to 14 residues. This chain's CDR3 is CASSGVGGFDEQFF. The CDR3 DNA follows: TGTGCCAGCAGTGGAGTCGGGGGGTTCGATGAGCAGTTCTTC.

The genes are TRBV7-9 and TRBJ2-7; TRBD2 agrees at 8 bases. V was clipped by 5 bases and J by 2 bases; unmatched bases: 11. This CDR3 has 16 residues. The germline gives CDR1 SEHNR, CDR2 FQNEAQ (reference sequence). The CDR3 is CASSPGGSGSPYEQYF. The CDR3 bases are TGTGCCAGCAGCCCGGGCGGCAGCGGGAGTCCCTACGAGCAGTACTTC.

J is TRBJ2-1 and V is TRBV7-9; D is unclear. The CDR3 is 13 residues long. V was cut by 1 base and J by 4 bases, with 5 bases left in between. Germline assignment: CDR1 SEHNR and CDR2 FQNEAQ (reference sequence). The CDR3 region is CASSLGRYNEQFF. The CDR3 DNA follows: TGTGCCAGCAGCTTAGGGCGGTACAATGAGCAGTTCTTC. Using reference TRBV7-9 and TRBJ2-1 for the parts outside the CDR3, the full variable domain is DTGVSQNPRHKITKRGQNVTFRCDPISEHNRLYWYRQTLGQGPEFLTYFQNEAQLEKSRLLSDRFSAERPKGSFSTLEIQRTEQGDSAMYLCASSLGRYNEQFFGPGTRLTVL.

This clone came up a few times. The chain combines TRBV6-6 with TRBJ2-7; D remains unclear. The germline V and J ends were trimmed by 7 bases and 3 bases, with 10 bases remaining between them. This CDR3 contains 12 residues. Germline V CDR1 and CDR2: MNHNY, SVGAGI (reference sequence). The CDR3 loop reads CASKGPSYEQYF. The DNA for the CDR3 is TGTGCCAGCAAGGGCCCGAGCTACGAGCAGTACTTC.

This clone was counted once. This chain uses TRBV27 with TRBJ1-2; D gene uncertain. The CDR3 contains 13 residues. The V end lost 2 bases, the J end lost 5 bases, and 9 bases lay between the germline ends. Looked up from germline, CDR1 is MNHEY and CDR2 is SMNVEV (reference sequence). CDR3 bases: TGTGCCAGCAGTTTACGGGAGGGTTATGGCTACACCTTC. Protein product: CASSLREGYGYTF.

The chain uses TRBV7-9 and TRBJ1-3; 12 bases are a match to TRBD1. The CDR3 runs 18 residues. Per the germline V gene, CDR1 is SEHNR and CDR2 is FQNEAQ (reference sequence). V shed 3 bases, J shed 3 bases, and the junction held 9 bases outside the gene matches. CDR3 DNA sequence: TGTGCCAGCAGCTTCGCGTACCGGGACAGGGGGCTTGGAAACACCATATATTTT. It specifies CASSFAYRDRGLGNTIYF.

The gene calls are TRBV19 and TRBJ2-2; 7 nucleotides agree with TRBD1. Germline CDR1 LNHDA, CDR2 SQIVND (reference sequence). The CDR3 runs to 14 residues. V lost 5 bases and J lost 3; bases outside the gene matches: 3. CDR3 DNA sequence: TGTGCCAGTAGTTATACAGGGGACACCGGGGAGCTGTTTTTT. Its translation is CASSYTGDTGELFF.

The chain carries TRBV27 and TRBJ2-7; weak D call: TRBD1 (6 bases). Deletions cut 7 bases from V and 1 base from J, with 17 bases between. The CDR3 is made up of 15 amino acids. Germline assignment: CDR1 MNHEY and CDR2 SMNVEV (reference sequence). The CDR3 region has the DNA TGTGCCAGCATTATACAGGGAAGGAGTTCCTACGAGCAGTACTTC. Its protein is CASIIQGRSSYEQYF.

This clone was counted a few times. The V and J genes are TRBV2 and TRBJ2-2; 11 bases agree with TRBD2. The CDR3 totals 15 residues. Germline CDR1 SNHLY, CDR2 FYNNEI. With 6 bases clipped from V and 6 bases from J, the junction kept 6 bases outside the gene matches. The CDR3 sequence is CASSPSGRQSGELFF. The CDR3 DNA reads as TGTGCCAGCAGCCCTAGCGGGAGGCAATCCGGGGAGCTGTTTTTT.

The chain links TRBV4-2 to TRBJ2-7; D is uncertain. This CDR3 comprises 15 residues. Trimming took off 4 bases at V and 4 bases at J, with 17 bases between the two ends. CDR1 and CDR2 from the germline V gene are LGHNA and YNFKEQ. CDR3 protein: CASSPQYGLVYEQYF. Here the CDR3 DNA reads TGTGCCAGCAGCCCCCAATATGGGCTAGTATACGAGCAGTACTTC.

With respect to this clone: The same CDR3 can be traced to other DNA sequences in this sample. CDR3 protein: CASSPPGQNYGYTF. In nucleotides, the CDR3 is TGTGCCAGCTCACCACCGGGGCAGAACTATGGCTACACCTTC. The gene calls are TRBV18 and TRBJ1-2, with a tentative D call TRBD1 (5 bases). Germline assignment: CDR1 KGHSH and CDR2 LQKENI. V gave up 0 bases and J gave up 2 bases, with 7 bases separating them. This CDR3 region has 14 residues.

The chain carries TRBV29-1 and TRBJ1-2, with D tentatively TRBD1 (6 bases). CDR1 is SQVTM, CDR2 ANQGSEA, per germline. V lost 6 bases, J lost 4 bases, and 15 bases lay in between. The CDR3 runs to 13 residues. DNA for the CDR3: TGCAGCGTGGGACAAGAAGTTGGCTATGGCTACACCTTC. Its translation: CSVGQEVGYGYTF.

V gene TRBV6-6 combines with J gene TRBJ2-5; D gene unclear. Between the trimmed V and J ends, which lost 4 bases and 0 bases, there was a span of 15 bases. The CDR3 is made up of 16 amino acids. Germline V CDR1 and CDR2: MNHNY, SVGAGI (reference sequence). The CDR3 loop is CASSWGDPVNQETQYF. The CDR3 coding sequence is TGTGCCAGCAGTTGGGGTGATCCAGTAAACCAAGAGACCCAGTACTTC.

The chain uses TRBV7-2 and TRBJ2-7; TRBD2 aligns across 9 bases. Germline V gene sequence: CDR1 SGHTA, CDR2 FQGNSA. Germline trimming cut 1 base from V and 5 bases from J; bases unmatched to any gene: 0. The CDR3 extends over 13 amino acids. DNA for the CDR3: TGTGCCAGCAGCTTAGTAGCGGGAGACGAGCAGTACTTC. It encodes CASSLVAGDEQYF. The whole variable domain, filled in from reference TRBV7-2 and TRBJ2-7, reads GAGVSQSPSNKVTEKGKDVELRCDPISGHTALYWYRQSLGQGLEFLIYFQGNSAPDKSGLPSDRFSAERTGGSVSTLTIQRTQQEDSAVYLCASSLVAGDEQYFGPGTRLTVT.

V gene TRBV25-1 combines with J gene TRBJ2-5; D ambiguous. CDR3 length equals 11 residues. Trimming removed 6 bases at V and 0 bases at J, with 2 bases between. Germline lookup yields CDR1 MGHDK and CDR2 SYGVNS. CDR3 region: CASRYQETQYF. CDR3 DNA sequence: TGTGCCAGCAGGTACCAAGAGACCCAGTACTTC.

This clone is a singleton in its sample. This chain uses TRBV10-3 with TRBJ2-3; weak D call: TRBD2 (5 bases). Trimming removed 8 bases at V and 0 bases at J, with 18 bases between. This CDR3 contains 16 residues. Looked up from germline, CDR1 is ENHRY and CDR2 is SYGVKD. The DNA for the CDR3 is TGTGCCATCGGCGCACTAGGTACCTCTAGCACAGATACGCAGTATTTT. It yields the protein CAIGALGTSSTDTQYF.

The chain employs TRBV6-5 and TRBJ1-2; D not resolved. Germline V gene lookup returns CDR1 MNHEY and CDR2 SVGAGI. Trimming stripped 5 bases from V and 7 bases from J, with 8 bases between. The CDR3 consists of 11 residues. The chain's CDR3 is CASSQEVGYTF. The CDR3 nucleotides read TGTGCCAGCAGTCAGGAAGTTGGCTACACCTTC.

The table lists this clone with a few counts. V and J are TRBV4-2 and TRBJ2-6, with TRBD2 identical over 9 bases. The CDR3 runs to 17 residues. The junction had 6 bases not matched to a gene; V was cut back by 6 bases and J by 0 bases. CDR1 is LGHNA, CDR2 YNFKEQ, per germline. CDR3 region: CASREETSGSGANVLTF. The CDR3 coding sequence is TGTGCCAGCAGGGAAGAGACTAGCGGCTCTGGGGCCAACGTCCTGACTTTC.

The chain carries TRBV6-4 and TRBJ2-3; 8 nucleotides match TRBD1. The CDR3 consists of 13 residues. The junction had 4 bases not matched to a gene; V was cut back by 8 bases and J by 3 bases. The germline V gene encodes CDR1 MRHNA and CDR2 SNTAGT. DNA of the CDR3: TGTGCCAGCGTACAGGGGGAGACAGATACGCAGTATTTT. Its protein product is CASVQGETDTQYF.

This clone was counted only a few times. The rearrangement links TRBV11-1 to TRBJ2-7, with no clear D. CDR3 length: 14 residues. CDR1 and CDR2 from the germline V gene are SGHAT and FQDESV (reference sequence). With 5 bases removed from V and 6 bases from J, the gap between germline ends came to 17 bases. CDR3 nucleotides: TGTGCCAGCAGCCCCACACCTACTATTACCGAGCAGTACTTC. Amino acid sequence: CASSPTPTITEQYF.

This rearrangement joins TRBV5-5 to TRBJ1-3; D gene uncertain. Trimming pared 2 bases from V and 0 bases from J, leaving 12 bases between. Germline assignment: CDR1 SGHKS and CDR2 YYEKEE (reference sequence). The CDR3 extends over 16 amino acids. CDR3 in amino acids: CASSFTGLLSGNTIYF. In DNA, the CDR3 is TGTGCCAGCAGCTTTACCGGGCTGCTCTCTGGAAACACCATATATTTT.

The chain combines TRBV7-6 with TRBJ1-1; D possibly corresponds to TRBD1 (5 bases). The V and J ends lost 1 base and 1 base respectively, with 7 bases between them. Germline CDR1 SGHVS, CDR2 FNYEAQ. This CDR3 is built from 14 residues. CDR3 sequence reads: CASSLERGNTEAFF. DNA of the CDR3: TGTGCCAGCAGCTTAGAAAGGGGGAACACTGAAGCTTTCTTT.

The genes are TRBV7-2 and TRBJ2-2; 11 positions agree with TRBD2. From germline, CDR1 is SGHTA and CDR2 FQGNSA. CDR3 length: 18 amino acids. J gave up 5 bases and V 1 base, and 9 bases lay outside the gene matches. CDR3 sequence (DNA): TGTGCCAGCAGCTTAGTCGGTAGCGGGAGGGTTTGGACCGGGGAGCTGTTTTTT. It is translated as CASSLVGSGRVWTGELFF.

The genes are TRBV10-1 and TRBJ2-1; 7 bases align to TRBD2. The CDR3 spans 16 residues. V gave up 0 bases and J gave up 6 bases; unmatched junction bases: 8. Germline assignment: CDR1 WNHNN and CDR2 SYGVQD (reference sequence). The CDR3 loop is CASSESRLAEANEQFF. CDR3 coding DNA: TGCGCCAGCAGTGAGTCGCGGCTAGCGGAAGCCAATGAGCAGTTCTTC.

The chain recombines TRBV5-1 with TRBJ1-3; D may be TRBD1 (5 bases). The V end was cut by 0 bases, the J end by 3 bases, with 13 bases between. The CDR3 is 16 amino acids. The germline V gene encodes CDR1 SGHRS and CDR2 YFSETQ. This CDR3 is CASSLGLGTDGNTIYF. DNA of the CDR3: TGCGCCAGCAGCTTGGGTTTGGGGACGGATGGAAACACCATATATTTT.

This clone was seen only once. CDR3 protein: CASSPMGASLNTEAFF. CDR3 nucleotides: TGTGCCAGCTCACCAATGGGCGCGTCTTTGAACACTGAAGCTTTCTTT. The V call is TRBV18, the J call TRBJ1-1, with D hard to call. The CDR3 spans 16 residues. The V end was cut by 2 bases, the J end by 0 bases, with 13 bases between. The germline V gene has CDR1 KGHSH and CDR2 LQKENI.